A single T cell receptor (beta chain) is shown here with its context. The sample comes from a study of control samples from healthy donors and cancer patients. Data came from immunoSEQ multiplex PCR; TCRdb stores just in-frame clones and leaves some out. The repertoire holds about 150,000 clones, with about 94% as singletons. The sample was blood. The TCR sequence derives from a young woman in good health.

The CDR3 DNA reads TGTGCCAGCAGCTTATGGGGGGGACAGAGCACAGATACGCAGTATTTT. It specifies CASSLWGGQSTDTQYF. This chain joins TRBV7-2 and TRBJ2-3; possibly TRBD1 or TRBD2 for D (7 bases each). The germline V gene has CDR1 SGHTA and CDR2 FQGNSA. There are 16 residues in the CDR3. Trimming removed 2 bases at V and 0 bases at J, with 12 bases between. The whole variable domain, filled in from reference TRBV7-2 and TRBJ2-3, reads GAGVSQSPSNKVTEKGKDVELRCDPISGHTALYWYRQSLGQGLEFLIYFQGNSAPDKSGLPSDRFSAERTGGSVSTLTIQRTQQEDSAVYLCASSLWGGQSTDTQYFGPGTRLTVL.